This T cell receptor (beta chain) was recovered during a study of beta chain features in type 1 diabetes. Study-level information: Examination spanned 100 million to 120 million sorted cells from all samples. Study-wide results and limits: Among all four CD4+ subsets, Type 1 diabetes patients had TCRB CDR3s that were moderately but significantly shorter.

On this clone itself: What it binds is not known.

A single heparinised blood sample, averaging approximately 100 mL, was obtained per donor. Without exception, sorted populations had purity beyond 95%. Isolated RNA was reverse transcribed in full, so expressed TCRB transcripts were sequenced. The average output of naive, central memory and regulatory T cell samples was millions of reads. The assay was immunoSEQ multiplex PCR, and TCRdb's table has in-frame clones only and misses some. The repertoire includes a few hundred thousand clones, 16% of them detected once, and approximately 0.081% sits in the top ten. Germline values: CDR1 SGHTA, CDR2 FQGNSA. The CDR3 totals 19 residues. The trim removed 4 bases at V and 0 bases at J, leaving 15 bases unmatched.

The TCR originated in a young man with type 1 diabetes. The chain combines TRBV7-2 with TRBJ2-3, with TRBD1 matching over 8 bases. The sample consisted of naive CD4+ T cells from blood. CDR3 sequence: CASSYPGQVVLSSTDTQYF. DNA for the CDR3: TGTGCCAGCAGCTACCCGGGACAGGTAGTCTTATCTAGCACAGATACGCAGTATTTT.